These 7 T cell receptor beta chains originate from one sample sequenced in a study of T cell therapy after organ transplantation. Which antigens these TCRs recognize remains unknown. Clones were read by immunoSEQ multiplex PCR, and TCRdb kept only the in-frame ones, dropping some. The sample carries some 1,900 clones, roughly 80% recorded once. The sequences come from CD8+ T cells from blood, collected before autologous CMV-specific T cell therapy. These receptors came from a human patient who had received a solid organ transplant and had CMV disease.

This chain links TRBV27 with TRBJ1-2; D remains unclear. Germline assignment: CDR1 MNHEY and CDR2 SMNVEV (reference sequence). The V and J ends lost 5 bases and 4 bases respectively, with 11 bases between them. The CDR3 is 13 amino acids. The CDR3 sequence is CASSPSRVYGYTF. In DNA, the CDR3 is TGTGCCAGCAGTCCGAGCAGAGTCTATGGCTACACCTTC.

The chain employs TRBV5-1 and TRBJ1-2; D is ambiguous. The CDR3 extends over 13 amino acids. Trimming shortened V by 1 base and J by 6 bases, and 10 bases separated the two germline ends. Looked up from germline, CDR1 is SGHRS and CDR2 is YFSETQ. The DNA of the CDR3 is TGCGCCAGCAGCTTGTTTGGAGTAGATGGCTACACCTTC. Translating gives CASSLFGVDGYTF.

The V and J genes are TRBV25-1 and TRBJ1-1; D gene unclear. The CDR3 totals 12 residues. Trimming took off 9 bases at V and 8 bases at J, with 16 bases between the two ends. Per germline, CDR1 MGHDK and CDR2 SYGVNS. CDR3 nucleotides: TGTGCCAGTAGTTTGACTAGTTCCGAAGCTTTCTTT. Protein sequence: CASSLTSSEAFF.

The genes are TRBV25-1 and TRBJ1-5; the D is unclear. Germline loops: CDR1 MGHDK, CDR2 SYGVNS. V was shortened by 6 bases and J by 4 bases, with 10 bases between the two germline ends. The CDR3 has 13 residues. The DNA of the CDR3 is TGTGCCAGCAGCTTTGGGGTAAATCAGCCCCAGCATTTT. Translated, it gives CASSFGVNQPQHF.

The chain combines TRBV9 with TRBJ2-1, with a tentative D call TRBD2 (6 bases). The length of the CDR3 is 12 residues. Germline V gene data show CDR1 as SGDLS and CDR2 as YYNGEE. The V end was cut by 5 bases, the J end by 9 bases, with 12 bases between. The CDR3 sequence is CASSSGGAEQFF. DNA for the CDR3: TGTGCCAGCAGTTCCGGAGGGGCTGAGCAGTTCTTC.

The chain carries TRBV2 and TRBJ2-1; D gene ambiguous. Germline CDR1 is SNHLY and CDR2 is FYNNEI. V was pared by 7 bases and J by 0 bases, with 10 bases between. The CDR3 is made up of 14 amino acids. CDR3 coding DNA: TGTGCCAGCAAACCATACCTCTCCTACAATGAGCAGTTCTTC. Encoded protein: CASKPYLSYNEQFF.

This clone came up a few times. V and J are TRBV29-1 and TRBJ1-1; no firm D call. CDR3 length: 15 residues. In germline, CDR1 is SQVTM, CDR2 ANQGSEA. The V and J ends lost 3 bases and 3 bases respectively, with 17 bases between them. The CDR3 sequence: CSVDGTRNGDTEAFF. The CDR3 DNA is TGCAGCGTTGATGGAACACGGAATGGGGACACTGAAGCTTTCTTT.